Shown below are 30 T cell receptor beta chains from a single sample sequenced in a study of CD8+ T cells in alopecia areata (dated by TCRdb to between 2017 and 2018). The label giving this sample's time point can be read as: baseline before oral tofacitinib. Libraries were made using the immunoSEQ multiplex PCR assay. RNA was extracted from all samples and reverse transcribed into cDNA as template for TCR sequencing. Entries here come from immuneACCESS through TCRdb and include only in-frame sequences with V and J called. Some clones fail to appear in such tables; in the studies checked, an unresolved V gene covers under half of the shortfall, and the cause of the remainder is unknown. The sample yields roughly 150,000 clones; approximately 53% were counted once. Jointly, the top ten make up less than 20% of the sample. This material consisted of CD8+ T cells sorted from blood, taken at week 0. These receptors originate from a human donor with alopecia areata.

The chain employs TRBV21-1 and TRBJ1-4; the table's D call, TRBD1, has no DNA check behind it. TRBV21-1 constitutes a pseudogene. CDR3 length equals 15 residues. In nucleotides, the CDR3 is TGTGCCAGCAGCCCTTTACAGGGTCCTAATGAAAAACTGTTTTTT. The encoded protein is CASSPLQGPNEKLFF.

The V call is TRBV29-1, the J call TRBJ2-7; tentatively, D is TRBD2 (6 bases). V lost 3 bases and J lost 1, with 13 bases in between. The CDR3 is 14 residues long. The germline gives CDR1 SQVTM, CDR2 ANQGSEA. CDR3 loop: CSVDLGTASYEQYF. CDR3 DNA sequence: TGCAGCGTTGATTTAGGGACTGCATCCTACGAGCAGTACTTC.

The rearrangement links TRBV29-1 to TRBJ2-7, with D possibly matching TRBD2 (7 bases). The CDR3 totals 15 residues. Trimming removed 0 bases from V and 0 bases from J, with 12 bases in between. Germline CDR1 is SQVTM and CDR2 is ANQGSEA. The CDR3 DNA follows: TGCAGCGTTGAAGATCTGGGGGGGCTCTCCTACGAGCAGTACTTC. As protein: CSVEDLGGLSYEQYF.

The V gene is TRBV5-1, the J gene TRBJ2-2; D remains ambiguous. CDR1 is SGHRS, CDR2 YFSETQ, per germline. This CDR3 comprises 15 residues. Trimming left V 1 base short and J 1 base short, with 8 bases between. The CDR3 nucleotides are TGCGCCAGCAGCTTGAGTCCAGGGAACACCGGGGAGCTGTTTTTT. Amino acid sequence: CASSLSPGNTGELFF. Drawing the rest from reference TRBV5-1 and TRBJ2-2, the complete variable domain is KAGVTQTPRYLIKTRGQQVTLSCSPISGHRSVSWYQQTPGQGLQFLFEYFSETQRNKGNFPGRFSGRQFSNSRSEMNVSTLELGDSALYLCASSLSPGNTGELFFGEGSRLTVL.

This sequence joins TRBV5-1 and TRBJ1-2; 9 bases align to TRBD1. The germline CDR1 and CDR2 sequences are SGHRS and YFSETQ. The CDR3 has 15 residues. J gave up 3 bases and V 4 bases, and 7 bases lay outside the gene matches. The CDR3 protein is CASSTWTGEHYGYTF. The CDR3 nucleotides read TGCGCCAGCAGCACCTGGACAGGGGAACACTATGGCTACACCTTC.

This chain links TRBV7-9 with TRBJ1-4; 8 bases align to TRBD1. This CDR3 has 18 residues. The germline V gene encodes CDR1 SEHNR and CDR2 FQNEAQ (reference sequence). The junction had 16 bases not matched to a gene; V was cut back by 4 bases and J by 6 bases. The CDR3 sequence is CASSSLSLATGVDEKLFF. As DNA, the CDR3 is TGTGCCAGCAGCTCCTTAAGCCTTGCGACAGGGGTGGATGAAAAACTGTTTTTT.

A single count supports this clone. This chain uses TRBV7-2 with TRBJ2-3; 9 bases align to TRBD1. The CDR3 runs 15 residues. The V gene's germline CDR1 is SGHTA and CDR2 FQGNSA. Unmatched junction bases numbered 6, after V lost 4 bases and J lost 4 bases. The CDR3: CASSSPGQGADTQYF. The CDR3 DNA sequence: TGTGCCAGCAGCTCACCGGGACAGGGTGCAGATACGCAGTATTTT.

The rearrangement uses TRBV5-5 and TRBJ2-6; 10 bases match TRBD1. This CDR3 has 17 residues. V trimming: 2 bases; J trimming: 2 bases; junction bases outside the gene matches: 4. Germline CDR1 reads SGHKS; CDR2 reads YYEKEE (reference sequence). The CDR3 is CASSFTGQGAGANVLTF. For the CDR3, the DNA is TGTGCCAGCAGCTTTACTGGACAGGGGGCTGGGGCCAACGTCCTGACTTTC.

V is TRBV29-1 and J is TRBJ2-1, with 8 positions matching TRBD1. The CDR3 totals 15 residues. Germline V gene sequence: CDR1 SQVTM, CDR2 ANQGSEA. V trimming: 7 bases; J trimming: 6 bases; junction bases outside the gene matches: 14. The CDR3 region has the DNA TGCAGCGCTGTGGGGACAGGAGCTTCATTCAATGAGCAGTTCTTC. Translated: CSAVGTGASFNEQFF.

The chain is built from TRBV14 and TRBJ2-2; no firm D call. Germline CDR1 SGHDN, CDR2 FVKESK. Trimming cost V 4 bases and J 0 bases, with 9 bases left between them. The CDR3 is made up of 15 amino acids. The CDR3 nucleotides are TGTGCCAGCAGCCCTCTTACTTCGAACACCGGGGAGCTGTTTTTT. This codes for CASSPLTSNTGELFF.

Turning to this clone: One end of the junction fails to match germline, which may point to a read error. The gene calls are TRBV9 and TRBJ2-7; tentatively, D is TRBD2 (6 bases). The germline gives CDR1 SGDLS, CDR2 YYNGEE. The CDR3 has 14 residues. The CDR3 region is CASSVGDSSFEQYF. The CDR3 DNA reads TGTGCCAGCAGCGTAGGGGACTCGTCCTTCGAGCAGTACTTC.

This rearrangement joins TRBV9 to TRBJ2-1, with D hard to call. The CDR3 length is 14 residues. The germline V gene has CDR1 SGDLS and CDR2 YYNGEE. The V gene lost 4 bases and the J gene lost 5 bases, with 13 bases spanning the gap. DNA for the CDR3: TGTGCCAGCAGCCCCCGCGAGCCCAACAATGAGCAGTTCTTC. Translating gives CASSPREPNNEQFF.

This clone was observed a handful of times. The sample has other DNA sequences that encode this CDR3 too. The CDR3 is CSARTGEVANYGYTF. The CDR3 nucleotides are TGCAGCGCCCGGACAGGGGAAGTGGCTAACTATGGCTACACCTTC. The chain uses TRBV29-1 and TRBJ1-2, with TRBD1 identical over 9 bases. The CDR3 loop spans 15 amino acids. Germline CDR1 SQVTM, CDR2 ANQGSEA. V lost 7 bases, J lost 0 bases, and 9 bases stayed unmatched.

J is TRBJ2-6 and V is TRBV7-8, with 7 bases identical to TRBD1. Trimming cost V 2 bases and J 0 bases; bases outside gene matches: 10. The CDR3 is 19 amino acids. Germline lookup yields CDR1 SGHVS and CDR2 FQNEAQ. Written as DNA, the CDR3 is TGTGCCAGCAGCTTATGGTGGGACAGCCCAGACTCTGGGGCCAACGTCCTGACTTTC. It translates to CASSLWWDSPDSGANVLTF.

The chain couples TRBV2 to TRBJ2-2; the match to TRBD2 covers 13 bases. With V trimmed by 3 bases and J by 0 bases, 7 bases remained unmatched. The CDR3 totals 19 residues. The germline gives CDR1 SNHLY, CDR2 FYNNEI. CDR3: CASSETLTSGGPNTGELFF. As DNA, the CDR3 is TGTGCCAGCAGTGAGACCCTGACTAGCGGGGGGCCGAACACCGGGGAGCTGTTTTTT.

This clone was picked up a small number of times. CDR3 protein: CASAQSSRLNTEAFF. In DNA, the CDR3 is TGTGCCAGCGCCCAGAGCAGTAGACTGAACACTGAAGCTTTCTTT. The rearrangement uses TRBV11-2 and TRBJ1-1, with unresolved D. The CDR3 has 15 residues. Trimming left V 8 bases short and J 0 bases short, with 16 bases between. CDR1 SGHAT and CDR2 FQNNGV come from the germline V gene.

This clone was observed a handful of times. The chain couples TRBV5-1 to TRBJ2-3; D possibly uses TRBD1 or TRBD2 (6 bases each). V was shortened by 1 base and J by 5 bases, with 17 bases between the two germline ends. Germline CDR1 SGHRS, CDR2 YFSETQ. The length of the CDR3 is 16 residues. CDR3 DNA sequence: TGCGCCAGCAGCTTGCTGGGGGGCCCCTCGGGAGATACGCAGTATTTT. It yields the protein CASSLLGGPSGDTQYF.

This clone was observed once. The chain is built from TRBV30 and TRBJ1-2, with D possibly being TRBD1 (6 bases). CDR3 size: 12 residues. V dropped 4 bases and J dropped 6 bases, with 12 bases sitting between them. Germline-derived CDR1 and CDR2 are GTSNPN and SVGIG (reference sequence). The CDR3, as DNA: TGTGCCTGGAAACGGACAGTGGATGGCTACACCTTC. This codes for CAWKRTVDGYTF.

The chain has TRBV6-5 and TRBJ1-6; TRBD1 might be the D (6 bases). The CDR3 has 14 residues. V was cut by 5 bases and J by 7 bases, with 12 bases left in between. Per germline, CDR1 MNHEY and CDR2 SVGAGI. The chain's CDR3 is CASSLRTVNSPLHF. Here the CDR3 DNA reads TGTGCCAGCAGTCTCCGGACAGTGAATTCACCCCTCCACTTT.

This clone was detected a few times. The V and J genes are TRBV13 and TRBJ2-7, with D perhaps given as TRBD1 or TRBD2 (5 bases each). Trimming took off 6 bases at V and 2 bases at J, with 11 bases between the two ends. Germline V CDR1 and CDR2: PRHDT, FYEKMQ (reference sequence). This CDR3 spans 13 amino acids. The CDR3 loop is CASRHGATYEQYF. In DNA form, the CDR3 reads TGTGCCAGCAGACACGGGGCAACCTACGAGCAGTACTTC.

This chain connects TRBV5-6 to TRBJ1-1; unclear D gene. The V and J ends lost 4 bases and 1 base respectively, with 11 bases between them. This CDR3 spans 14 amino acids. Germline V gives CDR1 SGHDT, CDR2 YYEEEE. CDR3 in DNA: TGTGCCAGCAGCCCCGGCTGGGCGAACACTGAAGCTTTCTTT. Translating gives CASSPGWANTEAFF.

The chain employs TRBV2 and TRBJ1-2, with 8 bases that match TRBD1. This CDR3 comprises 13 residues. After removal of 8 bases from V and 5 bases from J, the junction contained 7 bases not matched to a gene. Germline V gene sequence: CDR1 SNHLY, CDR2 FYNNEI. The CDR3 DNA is TGTGCCAGCGACGGGACAGGAACATATGGCTACACCTTC. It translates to CASDGTGTYGYTF.

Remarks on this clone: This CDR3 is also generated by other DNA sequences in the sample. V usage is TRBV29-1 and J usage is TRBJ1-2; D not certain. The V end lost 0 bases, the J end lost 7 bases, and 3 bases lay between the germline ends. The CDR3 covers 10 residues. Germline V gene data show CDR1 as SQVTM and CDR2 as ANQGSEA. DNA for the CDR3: TGCAGCGTTGAAGATCGTGGCTACACCTTC. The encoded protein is CSVEDRGYTF. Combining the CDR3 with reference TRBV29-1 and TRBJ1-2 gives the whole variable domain SAVISQKPSRDICQRGTSLTIQCQVDSQVTMMFWYRQQPGQSLTLIATANQGSEATYESGFVIDKFPISRPNLTFSTLTVSNMSPEDSSIYLCSVEDRGYTFGSGTRLTVV.

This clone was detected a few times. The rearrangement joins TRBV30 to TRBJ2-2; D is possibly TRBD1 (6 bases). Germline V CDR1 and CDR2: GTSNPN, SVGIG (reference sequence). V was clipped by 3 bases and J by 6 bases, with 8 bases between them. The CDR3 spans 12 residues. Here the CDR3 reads CAWSAGAGELFF. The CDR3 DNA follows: TGTGCCTGGAGCGCAGGGGCCGGGGAGCTGTTTTTT.

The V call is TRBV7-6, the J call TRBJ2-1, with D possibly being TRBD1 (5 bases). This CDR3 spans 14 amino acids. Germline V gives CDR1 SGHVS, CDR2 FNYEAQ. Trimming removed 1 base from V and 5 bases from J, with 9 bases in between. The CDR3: CASSLEWGNNEQFF. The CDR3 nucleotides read TGTGCCAGCAGCTTAGAATGGGGCAACAATGAGCAGTTCTTC.

This chain's CDR3 is CSVEDHRGPRTDTQYF. In DNA, the CDR3 is TGCAGCGTTGAAGATCATCGGGGGCCTCGCACAGATACGCAGTATTTT. This chain uses TRBV29-1 with TRBJ2-3; D tentatively fits TRBD1 or TRBD2 (6 bases each). Germline lookup yields CDR1 SQVTM and CDR2 ANQGSEA. Trimming pared 0 bases from V and 1 base from J, leaving 14 bases between. CDR3 length equals 16 residues.

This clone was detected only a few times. The CDR3 protein is CSVAGTASRTDTQYF. CDR3 sequence (DNA): TGCAGCGTCGCTGGGACAGCATCCCGCACAGATACGCAGTATTTT. This chain uses TRBV29-1 with TRBJ2-3; 7 positions agree with TRBD1. The trim removed 6 bases at V and 1 base at J, leaving 10 bases unmatched. CDR3 length equals 15 residues. Germline CDR1 reads SQVTM; CDR2 reads ANQGSEA.

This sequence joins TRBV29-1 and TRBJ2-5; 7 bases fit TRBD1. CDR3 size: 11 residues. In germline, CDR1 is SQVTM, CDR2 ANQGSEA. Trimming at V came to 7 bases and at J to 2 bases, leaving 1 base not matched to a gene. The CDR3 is CSATGQETQYF. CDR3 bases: TGCAGCGCGACAGGGCAAGAGACCCAGTACTTC. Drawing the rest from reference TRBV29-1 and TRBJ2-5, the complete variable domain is SAVISQKPSRDICQRGTSLTIQCQVDSQVTMMFWYRQQPGQSLTLIATANQGSEATYESGFVIDKFPISRPNLTFSTLTVSNMSPEDSSIYLCSATGQETQYFGPGTRLLVL.

Here the CDR3 DNA reads TGTGCCTGGAGTCCAATCATGAACACTGAAGCTTTCTTT. This gives the protein CAWSPIMNTEAFF. The chain carries TRBV30 and TRBJ1-1; D gene uncertain. Germline CDR1 is GTSNPN and CDR2 is SVGIG (reference sequence). This CDR3 has 13 amino acids. V lost 2 bases and J 0 bases, leaving 7 bases between the germline ends.

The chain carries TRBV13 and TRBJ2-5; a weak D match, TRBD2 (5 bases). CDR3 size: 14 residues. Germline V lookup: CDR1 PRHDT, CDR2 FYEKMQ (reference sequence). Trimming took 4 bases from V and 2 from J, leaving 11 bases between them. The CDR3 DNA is TGTGCCAGCAGCTCGGATCCGGGGCAAGAGACCCAGTACTTC. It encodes CASSSDPGQETQYF.